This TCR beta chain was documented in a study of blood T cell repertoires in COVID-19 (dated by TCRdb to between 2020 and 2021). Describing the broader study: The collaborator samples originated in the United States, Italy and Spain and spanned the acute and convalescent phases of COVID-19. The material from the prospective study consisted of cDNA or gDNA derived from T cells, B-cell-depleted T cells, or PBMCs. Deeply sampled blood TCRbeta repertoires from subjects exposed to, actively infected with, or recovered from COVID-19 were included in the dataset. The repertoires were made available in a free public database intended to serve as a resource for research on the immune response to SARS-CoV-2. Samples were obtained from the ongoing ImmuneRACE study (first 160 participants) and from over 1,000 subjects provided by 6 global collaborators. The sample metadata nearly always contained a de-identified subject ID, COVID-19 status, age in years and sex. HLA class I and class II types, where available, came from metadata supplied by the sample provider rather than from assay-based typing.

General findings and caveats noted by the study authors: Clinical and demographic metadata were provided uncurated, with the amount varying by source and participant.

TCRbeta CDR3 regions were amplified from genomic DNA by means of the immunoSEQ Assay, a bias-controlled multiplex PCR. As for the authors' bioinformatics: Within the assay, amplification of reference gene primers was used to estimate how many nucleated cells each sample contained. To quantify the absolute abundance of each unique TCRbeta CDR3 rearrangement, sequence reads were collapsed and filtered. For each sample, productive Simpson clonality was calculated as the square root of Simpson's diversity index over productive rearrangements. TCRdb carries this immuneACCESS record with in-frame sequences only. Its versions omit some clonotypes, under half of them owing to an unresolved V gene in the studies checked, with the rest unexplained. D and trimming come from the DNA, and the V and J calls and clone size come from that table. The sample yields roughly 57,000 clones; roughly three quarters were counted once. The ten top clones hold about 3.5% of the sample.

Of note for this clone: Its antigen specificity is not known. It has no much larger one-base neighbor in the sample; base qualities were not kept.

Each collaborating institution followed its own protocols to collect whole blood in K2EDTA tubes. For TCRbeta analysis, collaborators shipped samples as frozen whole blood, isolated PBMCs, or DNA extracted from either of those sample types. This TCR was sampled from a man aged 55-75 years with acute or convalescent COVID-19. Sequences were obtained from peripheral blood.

The nucleotides read TGTGCCAGCAGCTTAAATAAGGGAGGTTATGGCTACACCTTC. This codes for CASSLNKGGYGYTF. Rearrangement joined TRBV7-2 to TRBJ1-2; the D gene is unclear. The CDR3 goes from the cysteine to the phenylalanine over 14 residues. Only CDR3 DNA is held: 42 bases, read in frame from base 1. CDR1 and CDR2, per the germline V gene, are SGHTA and FQGNSA. Deletion took 2 bases off V and 5 bases off J, with a span of 12 bases between the germline ends.